This entry features one TCR beta chain sequence. The data originate from a study of PD-1 blockade in classical Hodgkin lymphoma. This table comes from immunoSEQ multiplex PCR, and its TCRdb copy is limited to in-frame clones, with some not included. The table lists more than 9,500 clones, more than 60% of them singletons, with roughly 1.6% in the top ten. All patients experienced relapse after autologous stem cell transplantation, and brentuximab vedotin exposure was variable. Magnetic depletion of unwanted cells isolated CD4+ T cells from thawed PBMCs. The J segment lost 3 bases and the V segment lost 6 bases, leaving 5 bases of the junction unmatched. The CDR3 is 13 residues long. The germline V gene has CDR1 SQVTM and CDR2 ANQGSEA.

J is TRBJ1-1 and V is TRBV29-1; 9 bases match TRBD1. This TCR derives from a human donor with classical Hodgkin lymphoma. Specimen: CD4+ T cells from blood, collected at baseline. The CDR3 protein is CSVSGTGYTEAFF. Here the CDR3 DNA reads TGCAGCGTCTCCGGGACAGGGTACACTGAAGCTTTCTTT.